A selection of T cell receptor beta chains follows, all from one sample in a study of beta chain features in type 1 diabetes. Data came from immunoSEQ multiplex PCR; TCRdb stores just in-frame clones and leaves some out. The sample consists of 140,000 to 150,000 clones, about 13% of them appearing once. Sample: central memory CD4+ T cells from blood. The source of these receptors is a young man with type 1 diabetes. CDR3s include the opening cysteine and the closing phenylalanine or tryptophan. Each record gives: clone size, D gene, V gene, J gene, CDR3 protein, CDR3 DNA. The D gene is left open where the match is weak. Rows give clone size only sometimes, using once, few, many, or a class for an expanded clone.

size: .; D: TRBD2; V: TRBV7-3; J: TRBJ2-2; CDR3: CASSSLPTLTSGVNTGELFF; DNA: TGTGCCAGCAGCTCCCTGCCAACGCTAACTAGCGGAGTTAACACCGGGGAGCTGTTTTTT
size: few; D: TRBD1; V: TRBV19; J: TRBJ1-1; CDR3: CASSPPDRGDTEAFF; DNA: TGTGCCAGTAGTCCCCCGGACAGGGGGGACACTGAAGCTTTCTTT
size: few; D: .; V: TRBV9; J: TRBJ2-3; CDR3: CASSRDSRGTDTQYF; DNA: TGTGCCAGCAGCCGGGACTCCCGGGGCACAGATACGCAGTATTTT
size: .; D: .; V: TRBV11-3; J: TRBJ1-1; CDR3: CASSLAAGTNTEAFF; DNA: TGTGCCAGCAGCTTAGCGGCAGGGACGAACACTGAAGCTTTCTTT
size: many; D: .; V: TRBV9; J: TRBJ2-4; CDR3: CASSDQAERNIQYF; DNA: TGTGCCAGCAGCGACCAGGCGGAGAGGAACATTCAGTACTTC
size: .; D: .; V: TRBV21-1; J: TRBJ1-2; CDR3: CASSKAGLDGYTF; DNA: TGTGCCAGCAGCAAAGCCGGGTTGGATGGCTACACCTTC
size: few; D: TRBD1; V: TRBV9; J: TRBJ1-1; CDR3: CASSLQGDTEAFF; DNA: TGTGCCAGCAGTTTACAGGGGGACACTGAAGCTTTCTTT
size: few; D: .; V: TRBV7-9; J: TRBJ2-1; CDR3: CASSLGPYNEQFF; DNA: TGTGCCAGCAGCTTGGGACCTTACAATGAGCAGTTCTTC
size: few; D: .; V: TRBV4-1; J: TRBJ2-3; CDR3: CASSQGIISTDTQYF; DNA: TGCGCCAGCAGCCAAGGGATCATTAGCACAGATACGCAGTATTTT
size: .; D: TRBD2; V: TRBV7-2; J: TRBJ2-7; CDR3: CASSQYGGAVGEQYF; DNA: TGTGCCAGCAGCCAATACGGGGGGGCAGTCGGCGAGCAGTACTTC
size: few; D: .; V: TRBV10-3; J: TRBJ1-1; CDR3: CAISETTGSGTEAFF; DNA: TGTGCCATCAGTGAGACGACAGGTAGCGGCACTGAAGCTTTCTTT
size: few; D: .; V: TRBV7-8; J: TRBJ2-5; CDR3: CASSFYTEETQYF; DNA: TGTGCCAGCAGCTTTTACACAGAAGAGACCCAGTACTTC
size: many; D: .; V: TRBV4-1; J: TRBJ2-1; CDR3: CASTAWAGEQFF; DNA: TGCGCCAGTACAGCCTGGGCGGGAGAGCAGTTCTTC
size: few; D: .; V: TRBV5-1; J: TRBJ2-7; CDR3: CASSAASISYEQYF; DNA: TGCGCCAGCAGCGCAGCCAGCATCTCCTACGAGCAGTACTTC
size: few; D: TRBD1; V: TRBV5-6; J: TRBJ2-4; CDR3: CASSAGTGALAKNIQYF; DNA: TGTGCCAGCAGCGCGGGGACAGGGGCACTAGCCAAAAACATTCAGTACTTC
size: .; D: .; V: TRBV14; J: TRBJ2-3; CDR3: CASSQLGGPTDTQYF; DNA: TGTGCCAGCAGCCAATTGGGGGGACCCACAGATACGCAGTATTTT
size: many; D: .; V: TRBV15; J: TRBJ2-1; CDR3: CATSRDQGYNEQFF; DNA: TGTGCCACCAGCAGAGATCAGGGATACAATGAGCAGTTCTTC
size: few; D: .; V: TRBV5-1; J: TRBJ2-2; CDR3: CASSWDSNTGELFF; DNA: TGCGCCAGCAGCTGGGACTCTAACACCGGGGAGCTGTTTTTT
size: few; D: .; V: TRBV9; J: TRBJ1-6; CDR3: CASSVAGAGLHF; DNA: TGTGCCAGCAGCGTAGCGGGGGCGGGCCTCCACTTT
size: .; D: .; V: TRBV20-1; J: TRBJ2-1; CDR3: CSASRGNEQFF; DNA: TGCAGTGCTAGCCGGGGCAATGAGCAGTTCTTC